These T cell receptor beta chains were read from a single sample in a study of shared clonotypes between healthy human individuals. The data were produced by immunoSEQ multiplex PCR, yet TCRdb's version contains in-frame clones alone and is incomplete. The table records about 2 million clones, roughly 94% of them present only once. The sample taken for sequencing was naive CD8+ T cells sorted from blood. The receptors were gathered from a man aged 18 to 35 in good health. Each CDR3 is given with its conserved first and last residue. The D gene is left open where the match is weak. A row's size may be missing; if present it is once, few, many or a size class.

CDR3: CASSPQGNYGYTF; DNA: TGTGCCAGCAGTCCACAGGGGAACTATGGCTACACCTTC; size: few; J: TRBJ1-2; D: TRBD1; V: TRBV27
CDR3: CASSHGGLGINEKLFF; DNA: TGTGCCAGCAGTCACGGTGGTTTGGGGATTAATGAAAAACTGTTTTTT; size: -; J: TRBJ1-4; D: -; V: TRBV13
CDR3: CAWTQGSGNTIYF; DNA: TGTGCCTGGACTCAGGGGTCTGGAAACACCATATATTTT; size: -; J: TRBJ1-3; D: -; V: TRBV30
CDR3: CASSLTGLPDIVF; DNA: TGTGCCAGCAGTTTGACAGGCCTCCCGGATATAGTCTTC; size: -; J: TRBJ1-2; D: -; V: TRBV27
CDR3: CASRPGDLRVNTEAFF; DNA: TGTGCCAGCAGGCCGGGGGACCTTCGCGTGAACACTGAAGCTTTCTTT; size: -; J: TRBJ1-1; D: -; V: TRBV2
CDR3: CARAIAGGPYEQFF; DNA: TGTGCCCGAGCAATAGCGGGGGGGCCTTATGAGCAGTTCTTC; size: -; J: TRBJ2-1; D: TRBD2; V: TRBV6-5
CDR3: CASSQDRFTYEQYF; DNA: TGCGCCAGCAGCCAAGACAGGTTTACCTACGAGCAGTACTTC; size: -; J: TRBJ2-7; D: -; V: TRBV4-1
CDR3: CASSLSGSYYEQYF; DNA: TGTGCCAGCAGCTTATCGGGTTCTTACTACGAGCAGTACTTC; size: -; J: TRBJ2-7; D: -; V: TRBV11-2
CDR3: CATTGLSYEQYF; DNA: TGTGCCACGACAGGGCTCTCCTACGAGCAGTACTTC; size: once; J: TRBJ2-7; D: TRBD1; V: TRBV6-5
CDR3: CASSYFDGGETQYF; DNA: TGTGCCAGCAGTTACTTCGACGGCGGGGAGACCCAGTACTTC; size: -; J: TRBJ2-5; D: -; V: TRBV6-5
CDR3: CAWKGQGSPLHF; DNA: TGTGCCTGGAAGGGACAGGGCTCACCCCTCCACTTT; size: -; J: TRBJ1-6; D: TRBD1; V: TRBV30
CDR3: CASSARQGGSYEQYF; DNA: TGTGCCAGTAGTGCCCGACAGGGTGGCTCCTACGAGCAGTACTTC; size: -; J: TRBJ2-7; D: TRBD1; V: TRBV19
CDR3: CASSVAGGNTGELFF; DNA: TGTGCCAGCAGCGTAGCTGGGGGGAACACCGGGGAGCTGTTTTTT; size: -; J: TRBJ2-2; D: -; V: TRBV9
CDR3: CASSILGGDEKLFF; DNA: TGTGCCAGCAGTATCTTGGGAGGGGATGAAAAACTGTTTTTT; size: once; J: TRBJ1-4; D: -; V: TRBV27
CDR3: CASSNDRELGNTEAFF; DNA: TGTGCCAGCAGCAACGACAGGGAGTTGGGGAACACTGAAGCTTTCTTT; size: -; J: TRBJ1-1; D: TRBD1; V: TRBV7-2
CDR3: CASSLGGGVLYNEQFF; DNA: TGTGCCAGCAGCTTGGGTGGCGGGGTCCTCTACAATGAGCAGTTCTTC; size: -; J: TRBJ2-1; D: -; V: TRBV5-6
CDR3: CASSRPSYEQYF; DNA: TGTGCCAGCAGTCGGCCCTCCTACGAGCAGTACTTC; size: -; J: TRBJ2-7; D: -; V: TRBV2
CDR3: CASSLAWEGPDEQYF; DNA: TGTGCCAGCAGCTTGGCCTGGGAGGGCCCTGACGAGCAGTACTTC; size: -; J: TRBJ2-7; D: TRBD2; V: TRBV5-4
CDR3: CAISVPVDDANHNEQFF; DNA: TGTGCCATCAGTGTTCCCGTCGATGACGCGAACCACAATGAGCAGTTCTTC; size: once; J: TRBJ2-1; D: -; V: TRBV10-3
CDR3: CASRVDGGSYEQYF; DNA: TGCGCCAGCAGGGTAGATGGGGGCTCCTACGAGCAGTACTTC; size: -; J: TRBJ2-7; D: -; V: TRBV10-2
CDR3: CASSFLQGRNTEAFF; DNA: TGTGCCAGCAGCTTCTTACAGGGGCGGAACACTGAAGCTTTCTTT; size: -; J: TRBJ1-1; D: TRBD1; V: TRBV7-9
CDR3: CAISESRETQYF; DNA: TGTGCCATCAGTGAGTCTCGGGAGACCCAGTACTTC; size: few; J: TRBJ2-5; D: -; V: TRBV10-3
CDR3: CASSLAGGYNEQFF; DNA: TGTGCCAGCAGTCTAGCGGGAGGGTACAATGAGCAGTTCTTC; size: -; J: TRBJ2-1; D: TRBD2; V: TRBV27
CDR3: CAWSEGGAQGYTF; DNA: TGTGCCTGGAGTGAGGGGGGGGCTCAGGGCTACACCTTC; size: -; J: TRBJ1-2; D: -; V: TRBV30
CDR3: CASSLGGLGHGLYEQYF; DNA: TGCGCCAGCAGCTTGGGGGGGCTCGGACACGGCCTCTACGAGCAGTACTTC; size: -; J: TRBJ2-7; D: -; V: TRBV5-1
CDR3: CASSLAVADTQYF; DNA: TGTGCCAGCAGCCTAGCGGTGGCAGATACGCAGTATTTT; size: -; J: TRBJ2-3; D: TRBD2; V: TRBV6-5
CDR3: CASSEVDRVWEQYF; DNA: TGTGCCAGCAGTGAAGTGGACAGGGTCTGGGAGCAGTACTTC; size: once; J: TRBJ2-7; D: TRBD1; V: TRBV2
CDR3: CASSVGRGPGNTIYF; DNA: TGTGCCAGCAGCGTAGGCAGGGGGCCTGGAAACACCATATATTTT; size: -; J: TRBJ1-3; D: TRBD1; V: TRBV9
CDR3: CASSPTAGRGEQYF; DNA: TGTGCCAGCAGTCCCACGGCAGGCAGGGGCGAGCAGTACTTC; size: -; J: TRBJ2-7; D: -; V: TRBV27
CDR3: CAISHPDYNEQFF; DNA: TGTGCCATCAGTCACCCAGACTACAATGAGCAGTTCTTC; size: -; J: TRBJ2-1; D: -; V: TRBV10-3
CDR3: CASSEPRDRVREQYF; DNA: TGTGCCAGCAGTGAGCCCCGGGACAGGGTGCGTGAGCAGTACTTC; size: -; J: TRBJ2-7; D: TRBD1; V: TRBV2
CDR3: CASKRDDGNTIYF; DNA: TGCGCCAGCAAAAGGGACGACGGAAACACCATATATTTT; size: -; J: TRBJ1-3; D: -; V: TRBV5-1
CDR3: CASSQAWGLRVGDYNEQFF; DNA: TGCGCCAGCAGCCAGGCCTGGGGTTTAAGGGTCGGGGATTACAATGAGCAGTTCTTC; size: once; J: TRBJ2-1; D: -; V: TRBV4-3
CDR3: CASSLAPGLAGVYEQYF; DNA: TGTGCCAGCAGCTTAGCCCCGGGACTAGCGGGGGTCTACGAGCAGTACTTC; size: -; J: TRBJ2-7; D: TRBD2; V: TRBV7-8
CDR3: CASSQSRARGYTDTQYF; DNA: TGTGCCAGCAGCCAATCCCGGGCCAGGGGATACACAGATACGCAGTATTTT; size: -; J: TRBJ2-3; D: -; V: TRBV7-6